The source of this T cell receptor (beta chain) is a study of a mutant IDH1 vaccine in newly diagnosed glioma. Sample time point: week 11, during vaccination. Each dose of the vaccine consisted of 300 ug of mutant IDH1 20-mer peptide, with topical imiquimod. Astrocytomas found in donors were new, WHO grade 3 or 4, IDH1-mutant and ATRX-lost. As regards this clone: As yet, its antigen is unknown.

The germline CDR1 and CDR2 sequences are SQVTM and ANQGSEA. Trimming took off 4 bases at V and 5 bases at J, with 11 bases between the two ends. The CDR3 covers 12 residues. Measured with immunoSEQ multiplex PCR; TCRdb has only the in-frame clones, and not every one. The table records some 52,000 clones, 91% of them present only once. The V gene is TRBV29-1, the J gene TRBJ2-5; TRBD1 or TRBD2 may be the D gene (6 bases each). The TCR comes from a man over 45 with glioma. The starting material was PBMCs, obtained from a glioma patient whose treatment included an IDH1 peptide vaccine. CDR3 DNA: TGCAGCGTTGTACGGGGGCCCGAGACCCAGTACTTC. Its protein is CSVVRGPETQYF.